A single sample is the source of the 11 T cell receptor beta chains below, sequenced in a study of breast tumors, draining lymph nodes, adjacent tissues. A single record per CDR3 protein comes from TCRdb applying MiXCR to the multiplex PCR reads. This sample has around 140,000 distinct CDR3 sequences, with about 22% found just once. The lymph nodes were axillary draining lymph nodes from breast cancer patients. Sequenced: axillary lymph node tissue. All receptors derive from a female donor with breast cancer. Some clones in this sample may be carry-over from other donors' samples.

Turning to this clonotype: This CDR3 fails to terminate in the conserved phenylalanine or tryptophan, so it likely reflects a read error. The chain employs TRBV7-2 and TRBJ2-1, with D possibly being TRBD2 (6 bases). This CDR3 has 13 residues. Trimming stripped 5 bases from V and 8 bases from J, with 13 bases between. Germline CDR1 is SGHTA and CDR2 is FQGNSA. CDR3 nucleotide sequence: TGTGCCAGCAGCATACCTAGCGTTTATGAGCAGTTCCTC. Protein: CASSIPSVYEQFL.

This chain joins TRBV2 and TRBJ1-1, with D possibly TRBD1 on 5 matching bases. This CDR3 region has 13 residues. Per the germline V gene, CDR1 is SNHLY and CDR2 is FYNNEI. Deletions cut 6 bases from V and 0 bases from J, with 8 bases between. Here the CDR3 reads CASRGQMNTEAFF. DNA for the CDR3: TGTGCCAGCAGGGGGCAGATGAACACTGAAGCTTTCTTT.

Regarding this clonotype: It may be a read error: a sequence one base away is much more abundant. V gene TRBV11-3 combines with J gene TRBJ2-2, with 7 bases that match TRBD2. V gave up 1 base and J gave up 1 base; unmatched junction bases: 12. Germline V gene lookup returns CDR1 SGHNT and CDR2 YENEEA. The CDR3 consists of 19 residues. Here the CDR3 DNA reads TGTGCCAGCAGCTTAGCCCTCGGGGCTAGCGGTGAGAACACCGGGGAGCTGTTTTTT. The encoded protein is CASSLALGASGENTGELFF. Using reference TRBV11-3 and TRBJ2-2 for the parts outside the CDR3, the full variable domain is EAGVVQSPRYKIIEKKQPVAFWCNPISGHNTLYWYLQNLGQGPELLIRYENEEAVDDSQLPKDRFSAERLKGVDSTLKIQPAELGDSAVYLCASSLALGASGENTGELFFGEGSRLTVL.

Notes on this clonotype: Since a much larger clone is just one base distant, this may be a read error. The chain uses TRBV19 and TRBJ2-1; perhaps TRBD2 as D (7 bases). Trimming shortened V by 5 bases and J by 6 bases, and 20 bases separated the two germline ends. Germline V CDR1 and CDR2: LNHDA, SQIVND (reference sequence). The CDR3 is made up of 16 amino acids. CDR3: CASSPWGGQGSNEQFF. DNA for the CDR3: TGTGCCAGTAGTCCATGGGGGGGGCAGGGTAGCAATGAGCAGTTCTTC. Using reference TRBV19 and TRBJ2-1 for the parts outside the CDR3, the full variable domain is DGGITQSPKYLFRKEGQNVTLSCEQNLNHDAMYWYRQDPGQGLRLIYYSQIVNDFQKGDIAEGYSVSREKKESFPLTVTSAQKNPTAFYLCASSPWGGQGSNEQFFGPGTRLTVL.

This clonotype was seen repeatedly, ten times or more. The rearrangement links TRBV3-1 to TRBJ2-7; possibly TRBD2 for D (5 bases). The germline V gene has CDR1 LGHDT and CDR2 YNNKEL (reference sequence). V was trimmed by 4 bases and J by 3 bases, leaving 16 bases between them. CDR3 length equals 15 residues. The CDR3 DNA follows: TGTGCCAGCAGCCCTACCTTGGGGAGCCACTACGAGCAGTACTTC. Its protein is CASSPTLGSHYEQYF.

This clonotype was recorded at least ten times. The chain carries TRBV5-1 and TRBJ2-2; 8 nucleotides match TRBD2. Germline CDR1 and CDR2: SGHRS and YFSETQ. Germline trimming cut 4 bases from V and 6 bases from J; bases unmatched to any gene: 11. This CDR3 is 16 amino acids long. CDR3 sequence reads: CASSRVPGGLAGELFF. The CDR3 DNA is TGCGCCAGCAGCCGGGTGCCGGGGGGACTAGCCGGGGAGCTGTTTTTT. The complete variable domain, with remaining parts taken from reference TRBV5-1 and TRBJ2-2, reads KAGVTQTPRYLIKTRGQQVTLSCSPISGHRSVSWYQQTPGQGLQFLFEYFSETQRNKGNFPGRFSGRQFSNSRSEMNVSTLELGDSALYLCASSRVPGGLAGELFFGEGSRLTVL.

This clonotype was observed a few times. The V and J genes are TRBV5-1 and TRBJ2-5, with a weak D call TRBD1 (6 bases). The germline V gene encodes CDR1 SGHRS and CDR2 YFSETQ. The CDR3 totals 14 residues. Trimming cost V 4 bases and J 5 bases, with 15 bases left between them. The CDR3 protein is CASSIQGFEETQYF. The CDR3 DNA follows: TGCGCCAGCAGCATACAGGGATTTGAGGAGACCCAGTACTTC.

This clonotype came up many times. The V call is TRBV19, the J call TRBJ2-1, with TRBD2 matching over 9 bases. CDR3 length equals 14 residues. Germline-derived CDR1 and CDR2 are LNHDA and SQIVND (reference sequence). V lost 7 bases and J lost 7; bases outside the gene matches: 8. The CDR3 DNA follows: TGTGCCAGTAATCTAGCGGGATCTGGGAATGAGCAGTTCTTC. Translating gives CASNLAGSGNEQFF.

This clonotype was found many times. The CDR3 sequence is CASSPQAGGLGEQYF. For the CDR3, the DNA is TGTGCCAGCAGCCCTCAAGCGGGAGGGCTAGGTGAGCAGTACTTC. This chain uses TRBV12-3 or TRBV12-4 with TRBJ2-7; 10 nucleotides agree with TRBD2. The CDR3 is 15 amino acids. The ends lost 6 bases at V and 7 bases at J; junction bases unmatched: 12.

With respect to this clonotype: It may be a read error: a sequence one base away is much more abundant. This chain connects TRBV7-2 to TRBJ2-2; the D call may be TRBD1 or TRBD2 (6 bases each). CDR1 is SGHTA, CDR2 FQGNSA, per germline. Trimming shortened V by 5 bases and J by 4 bases, and 14 bases separated the two germline ends. The CDR3 contains 15 residues. The chain's CDR3 is CASSPVRGATGELFF. As DNA, the CDR3 is TGTGCCAGCAGCCCGGTAAGGGGGGCCACCGGGGAGCTGTTTTTT.

The rearrangement links TRBV28 to TRBJ2-7, with 12 bases matching TRBD1. The length of the CDR3 is 14 residues. Germline assignment: CDR1 MDHEN and CDR2 SYDVKM. V lost 5 bases, J lost 9 bases, and 8 bases stayed unmatched. CDR3 protein: CASSPGQGASRQYF. The CDR3 coding sequence is TGTGCCAGCAGTCCGGGACAGGGGGCGTCCCGGCAGTACTTC.